The sequence of this TCR beta chain was determined in a study of human thymus T cells. CDR3 length equals 13 residues. Germline V gene lookup returns CDR1 SGHRS and CDR2 YFSETQ. The trim removed 9 bases at V and 1 base at J, leaving 6 bases unmatched. Profiling relied on immunoSEQ multiplex PCR, and the TCRdb table lists in-frame clones only, not all of them. The table shows roughly 120,000 clones, with approximately 96% occurring only once. Study-wide points: Repertoires sampled from thymus and blood appeared biased in V and J gene usage. In unrelated individuals, thymic repertoires overlapped highly, according to related research.

Concerning this clone itself: What it recognizes is unknown.

Thymus specimens were resections from corrective heart surgery. The donor group consisted of healthy Finnish infants who were having corrective surgery for congenital heart defects. Sequencing used thymus tissue. This sequence joins TRBV5-1 and TRBJ1-1; 7 bases line up with TRBD1. This TCR derives from a boy younger than two with a congenital heart defect but otherwise immunologically healthy. The chain's CDR3 is CATSQGSNTEAFF. The CDR3 DNA reads TGCGCCACCTCACAGGGGTCGAACACTGAAGCTTTCTTT.